This entry concerns a single TCR beta chain. The antigen remains unidentified. The study drew the donors from its approximately 110-subject validation cohort, separate from the roughly 700-subject first cohort. This specimen belongs to a study of cytomegalovirus exposure and HLA in healthy donors. General observations from the study: Generally TCR sequences proved uncommon, though certain public TCRs appeared in numerous donors. CMV antigen specificity was confirmed in vitro for a few CMV-associated chains. TCR beta chains numbering 164 were designated cytomegalovirus-associated.

Germline CDR1 reads MDHEN; CDR2 reads SYDVKM. With 8 bases removed from V and 4 bases from J, the gap between germline ends came to 15 bases. The CDR3 covers 14 residues. Sequenced by immunoSEQ multiplex PCR; TCRdb stores in-frame clones only, minus some. Altogether some 250,000 clones are present, around 89% being singletons, with the ten largest covering 0.37%. The material sequenced was PBMCs. This TCR came from a woman aged 18-35 years in good health and CMV-seronegative. The chain has TRBV28 and TRBJ2-1; D unresolved. CDR3: CASFARQVYNEQFF. The CDR3, as DNA: TGTGCCAGCTTTGCCCGGCAGGTTTACAATGAGCAGTTCTTC.